These 15 T cell receptor beta chains were sequenced from one sample in a study of blood T cell repertoires in COVID-19. Using immunoSEQ multiplex PCR, the repertoire was profiled, and TCRdb retains in-frame clones only, with some absent. The table includes over 250,000 clones, 75% to 90% detected once. The source material was peripheral blood. Receptors were obtained from a man in his fifties with acute or convalescent COVID-19.

This chain joins TRBV5-4 and TRBJ1-2; 10 bases fit TRBD1. This CDR3 is built from 15 residues. V shed 3 bases and J 4 bases; nucleotides not matched to a gene: 6. CDR1 SGHNT and CDR2 YYREEE come from the germline V gene (reference sequence). The CDR3 loop is CASSSTGGFPYGYTF. DNA of the CDR3: TGTGCCAGCAGCTCGACAGGGGGCTTTCCCTATGGCTACACCTTC. Filled out from reference TRBV5-4 and TRBJ1-2, the complete variable domain reads ETGVTQSPTHLIKTRGQQVTLRCSSQSGHNTVSWYQQALGQGPQFIFQYYREEENGRGNFPPRFSGLQFPNYSSELNVNALELDDSALYLCASSSTGGFPYGYTFGSGTRLTVV.

In DNA, the CDR3 is TGTGCCAGCAGCGGCCGGGACAGGGCTCGGGAGCAGTACTTC. It is translated as CASSGRDRAREQYF. The chain has TRBV11-2 and TRBJ2-7; 9 bases line up with TRBD1. Trimming removed 5 bases from V and 7 bases from J; junction bases left unmatched: 9. Looked up from germline, CDR1 is SGHAT and CDR2 is FQNNGV. The CDR3 has 14 residues.

The chain carries TRBV10-3 and TRBJ1-1; 7 bases match TRBD1. Germline CDR1 ENHRY, CDR2 SYGVKD. This CDR3 comprises 10 residues. Trimming cost V 11 bases and J 7 bases; bases outside gene matches: 4. CDR3 coding DNA: TGTGCCGCAGGGGGGATTGAAGCTTTCTTT. It codes for CAAGGIEAFF.

The chain is built from TRBV7-2 and TRBJ2-5; D uncertain. The CDR3 spans 12 residues. V dropped 5 bases and J dropped 5 bases, with 9 bases sitting between them. CDR1 SGHTA and CDR2 FQGNSA come from the germline V gene. CDR3 protein: CASSRAWETQYF. CDR3 coding DNA: TGTGCCAGCAGCCGCGCATGGGAGACCCAGTACTTC.

A single count supports this clone. This chain uses TRBV30 with TRBJ1-5, with TRBD1 as a possible D gene (5 bases). Trimming took 1 base from V and 3 from J, leaving 7 bases between them. This CDR3 spans 13 amino acids. CDR1 GTSNPN and CDR2 SVGIG come from the germline V gene (reference sequence). The CDR3 protein is CAWSGDFNQPQHF. CDR3 DNA sequence: TGTGCCTGGAGTGGGGACTTCAATCAGCCCCAGCATTTT. Drawing the rest from reference TRBV30 and TRBJ1-5, the complete variable domain is SQTIHQWPATLVQPVGSPLSLECTVEGTSNPNLYWYRQAAGRGLQLLFYSVGIGQISSEVPQNLSASRPQDRQFILSSKKLLLSDSGFYLCAWSGDFNQPQHFGDGTRLSIL.

This chain uses TRBV7-9 with TRBJ2-1, with 14 bases lining up with TRBD2. V lost 5 bases and J lost 10; bases outside the gene matches: 10. CDR3 length: 16 residues. The V gene's germline CDR1 is SEHNR and CDR2 FQNEAQ (reference sequence). CDR3 coding DNA: TGTGCCAGCAGCCCCAGACTAGCGGGGGGGCCCACAGAGCAGTTCTTC. Translation: CASSPRLAGGPTEQFF.

The gene calls are TRBV6-6 and TRBJ2-6; D is uncertain. V was shortened by 8 bases and J by 0 bases, with 11 bases between the two germline ends. This CDR3 spans 15 amino acids. Germline CDR1 MNHNY, CDR2 SVGAGI (reference sequence). CDR3 sequence (DNA): TGTGCCAGCGAGGCCTCTAGCTCTGGGGCCAACGTCCTGACTTTC. Protein sequence: CASEASSSGANVLTF.

The V call is TRBV12-5, the J call TRBJ1-2; D may be TRBD1 (6 bases). Per germline, CDR1 LGHNT and CDR2 FRNRAP. The length of the CDR3 is 12 residues. V lost 7 bases, J lost 7 bases, and 13 bases lay in between. The CDR3 reads CASVDGGPGYTF. In nucleotides, the CDR3 is TGTGCTAGTGTCGACGGGGGGCCTGGCTACACCTTC.

This CDR3 reads CSVPAGTGYEQFF. The CDR3 DNA reads as TGCAGCGTTCCCGCCGGGACAGGCTATGAGCAGTTCTTC. The chain couples TRBV29-1 to TRBJ2-1; TRBD1 agrees at 8 bases. The CDR3 sequence is 13 residues long. V lost 5 bases and J lost 8; bases outside the gene matches: 8. Germline lookup yields CDR1 SQVTM and CDR2 ANQGSEA.

The rearrangement joins TRBV10-3 to TRBJ1-5; TRBD1 matches at 9 bases. Per germline, CDR1 ENHRY and CDR2 SYGVKD. Trimming cost V 5 bases and J 3 bases; bases outside gene matches: 5. CDR3 size: 15 residues. Written as DNA, the CDR3 is TGTGCCATCAGTAGCCGGGACAGGGACAATCAGCCCCAGCATTTT. Protein sequence: CAISSRDRDNQPQHF.

The rearrangement uses TRBV6-5 and TRBJ1-2; D not certain. V was cut by 6 bases and J by 1 base, with 9 bases left in between. This CDR3 region has 13 residues. From germline, CDR1 is MNHEY and CDR2 SVGAGI. CDR3 in DNA: TGTGCCAGCAGGCACGGGATTAACTATGGCTACACCTTC. This translates into CASRHGINYGYTF.

CDR3 in DNA: TGCGCCAGCACAGAGCATCGGGGGGCCCGCACAGATACGCAGTATTTT. It translates to CASTEHRGARTDTQYF. The chain links TRBV4-1 to TRBJ2-3, with D tentatively TRBD2 (7 bases). Germline V lookup: CDR1 MGHRA, CDR2 YSYEKL. The CDR3 is made up of 16 amino acids. Trimming shortened V by 7 bases and J by 1 base, and 18 bases separated the two germline ends.

The chain combines TRBV3-1 (or the pseudogene TRBV3-2) with TRBJ1-4, with TRBD1 matching 7 bases. This CDR3 has 13 amino acids. Looked up from germline, CDR1 is LGHDT and CDR2 is YNNKEL (reference sequence). V lost 7 bases to trimming and J lost 5 bases; unmatched junction nucleotides: 4. The CDR3 nucleotides read TGTGCCAGCAACAGGGGCGTGAATGAAAAACTGTTTTTT. This sequence encodes CASNRGVNEKLFF.

At least ten counts were recorded for this clone. This rearrangement joins TRBV27 to TRBJ2-7; 9 bases fit TRBD1. The CDR3 contains 15 residues. From germline, CDR1 is MNHEY and CDR2 SMNVEV (reference sequence). V was clipped by 5 bases and J by 7 bases; unmatched bases: 12. The CDR3 loop is CASSISGTGFQEQYF. The CDR3 bases are TGTGCCAGCAGTATTTCCGGGACAGGGTTTCAAGAGCAGTACTTC.

Worth noting for this clone: This sample includes further DNA sequences coding for the same CDR3. The CDR3 spells CASSPGTGSTEAFF. In DNA form, the CDR3 reads TGTGCCAGCAGCCCCGGCACGGGGAGCACTGAAGCTTTCTTT. This chain connects TRBV7-3 to TRBJ1-1; D is undetermined. CDR1 SGHTA and CDR2 FQGTGA come from the germline V gene. The CDR3 runs 14 residues. The V end lost 5 bases, the J end lost 4 bases, and 14 bases lay between the germline ends.